Listed below are T cell receptor beta chains from one sample, sequenced in a study of CD8+ T cells in alopecia areata. Profiling relied on immunoSEQ multiplex PCR, and the TCRdb table lists in-frame clones only, not all of them. The sample comprises 200,000 to 250,000 clones, 43% of which are singletons, and around 3% rests with the top ten. Sample: CD4+ T cells sorted from blood, taken at approximately week 36, from a patient treated with tofacitinib. All receptors derive from a human donor with alopecia areata. Both conserved end residues are trimmed from each CDR3. Each record gives: V gene, CDR3 protein.

TRBV6-6	ASRTWTGSGNTIY
TRBV28	ASSLRTSGLTDTQY
TRBV7-6	ASSSPDRAGGYT
TRBV30	AWRDVEQF
TRBV25-1	ASSKNSVSYNEQF
TRBV6-1	ASMRTGSGGYT
TRBV2	ASSEALPLASSDTQY
TRBV7-8	ASSLRERLGVAETQY
TRBV11-2	ASSLSLRSSGEQY
TRBV29-1	SVKQGSTYNEQF
TRBV5-6	ASSWVPGSGANVLT
TRBV20-1	SASRANEQF
TRBV11-2	ASSPLAGGSYNEQF
TRBV10-3	AISDGESGSGANVLT
TRBV29-1	SGKDTEAF
TRBV18	ASSSSGQGAAGANVLT
TRBV4-2	ASSLGREEETQY
TRBV20-1	SASVGMEQY
TRBV29-1	SVAPSGSAGELF
TRBV14	ASSYDRGNEQF
TRBV6-1	ASSEKGRNTEAF
TRBV9	ASRGLNSYNEQF
TRBV4-3	ASSPEGDGELF
TRBV5-1	ASSLDFSGANVLT
TRBV29-1	SVEGVGGVQY
TRBV7-9	ASRQHQETQY
TRBV13	ASSPGETQY
TRBV29-1	STSDGNTEAF
TRBV9	ASSPRRGRIDTQY
TRBV5-1	ASSLDGALSTDTQY
TRBV30	AWSAGRAPGNTIY
TRBV4-2	ASSQVSASRAEAF
TRBV30	ASQTGGRVNYGYT
TRBV19	ASKGQTQETQY
TRBV6-1	ASSAGGLAGGIKYNEQF
TRBV5-1	ASSLTGPFQETQY
TRBV30	AWSVGQGTPDTQY
TRBV6-4	ASSDSGTRGDEQF
TRBV29-1	SVVGDQFYEQY
TRBV5-4	ASSLQGTGELF
TRBV6-5	ASRPLVKDTQY
TRBV6-5	ASKKDGSSYNEQF
TRBV29-1	SVALDHEQY
TRBV25-1	ASSERRTGGYEQY
TRBV2	ASRRRGLDTEAF
TRBV30	AWSRRGRYNEQF
TRBV29-1	SVGKGDTQY
TRBV4-1	ASSQELHGTYEQY
TRBV28	ASQSSYNEQF
TRBV15	ATSTDKVVTEAF
TRBV2	ASSARQADNIQY
TRBV10-3	AISGTSYEQY
TRBV28	ASSPKREQF
TRBV11-1	ASSPTWENIQY
TRBV6-5	ASSYLHEQY
TRBV6-5	ASSYGWTTPDTQY
TRBV7-2	ASSSTLESQY
TRBV2	ASSEIRQASYGYT
TRBV7-2	ASSLLGGRVDIQY